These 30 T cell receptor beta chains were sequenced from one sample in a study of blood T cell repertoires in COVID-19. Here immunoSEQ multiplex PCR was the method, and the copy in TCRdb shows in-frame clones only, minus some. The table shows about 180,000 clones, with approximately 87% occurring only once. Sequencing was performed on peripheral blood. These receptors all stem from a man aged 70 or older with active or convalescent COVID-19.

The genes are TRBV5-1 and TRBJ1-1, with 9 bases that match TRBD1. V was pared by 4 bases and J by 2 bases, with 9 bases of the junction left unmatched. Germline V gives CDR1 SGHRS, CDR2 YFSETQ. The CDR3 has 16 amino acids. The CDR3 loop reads CASSVGTGTVNTEAFF. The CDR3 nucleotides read TGCGCCAGCAGCGTCGGGACAGGGACGGTAAACACTGAAGCTTTCTTT.

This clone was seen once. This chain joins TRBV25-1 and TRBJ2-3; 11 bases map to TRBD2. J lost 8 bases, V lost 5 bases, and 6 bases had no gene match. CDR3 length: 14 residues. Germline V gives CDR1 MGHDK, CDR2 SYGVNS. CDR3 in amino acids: CASSYSGRGGTQYF. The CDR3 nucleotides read TGTGCCAGCAGTTATAGCGGGAGGGGCGGTACGCAGTATTTT.

In DNA form, the CDR3 reads TGTGCCAGCAGCCCTACTTCGACCGGGGAGCTGTTTTTT. Residues: CASSPTSTGELFF. The rearrangement joins TRBV11-3 to TRBJ2-2; D remains ambiguous. Trimming stripped 5 bases from V and 5 bases from J, with 9 bases between. There are 13 residues in the CDR3. The germline V gene encodes CDR1 SGHNT and CDR2 YENEEA.

Here the CDR3 DNA reads TGTGCCAGCAGCCGCTCCCTTAATTCACCCCTCCACTTT. Its protein product is CASSRSLNSPLHF. The rearrangement uses TRBV7-8 and TRBJ1-6, with no clear D. The V gene's germline CDR1 is SGHVS and CDR2 FQNEAQ. The V end lost 5 bases, the J end lost 6 bases, and 8 bases lay between the germline ends. The CDR3 covers 13 residues.

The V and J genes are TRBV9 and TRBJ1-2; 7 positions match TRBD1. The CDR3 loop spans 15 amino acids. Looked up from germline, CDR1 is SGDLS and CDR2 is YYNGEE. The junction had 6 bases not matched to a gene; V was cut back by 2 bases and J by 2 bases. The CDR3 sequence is CASSVTGTENYGYTF. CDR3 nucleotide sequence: TGTGCCAGCAGCGTCACCGGGACAGAGAACTATGGCTACACCTTC.

CDR3 protein: CASSQAGGPLETQYF. CDR3 sequence (DNA): TGCGCCAGCAGCCAAGCGGGGGGGCCCTTGGAGACCCAGTACTTC. The chain is built from TRBV4-3 and TRBJ2-5, with 8 bases aligning to TRBD2. The CDR3 has 15 residues. Trimming at V came to 1 base and at J to 5 bases, leaving 6 bases not matched to a gene. In germline, CDR1 is LGHNA, CDR2 YSLEER.

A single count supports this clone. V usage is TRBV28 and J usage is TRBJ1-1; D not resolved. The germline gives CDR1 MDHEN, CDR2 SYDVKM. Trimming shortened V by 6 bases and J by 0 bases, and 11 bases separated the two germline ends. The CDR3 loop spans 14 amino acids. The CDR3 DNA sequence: TGTGCCAGCAGCCCCCTACCGCTGAACACTGAAGCTTTCTTT. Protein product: CASSPLPLNTEAFF.

The CDR3 spells CSGGQLGETQYF. CDR3 nucleotides: TGCAGCGGAGGACAGTTAGGAGAGACCCAGTACTTC. This chain links TRBV29-1 with TRBJ2-5; D might be TRBD1 (6 bases). The germline gives CDR1 SQVTM, CDR2 ANQGSEA. The CDR3 is 12 amino acids. Trimming left V 7 bases short and J 4 bases short, with 13 bases between. Complete variable domain (other parts from reference TRBV29-1 and TRBJ2-5): SAVISQKPSRDICQRGTSLTIQCQVDSQVTMMFWYRQQPGQSLTLIATANQGSEATYESGFVIDKFPISRPNLTFSTLTVSNMSPEDSSIYLCSGGQLGETQYFGPGTRLLVL.

In nucleotides, the CDR3 is TGTGCCAGCAGACGGACTATTCCTCCCTACGAGCAGTACTTC. Translating gives CASRRTIPPYEQYF. The V gene is TRBV28, the J gene TRBJ2-7; the D gene is possibly TRBD2 (6 bases). Between the trimmed V and J ends, which lost 6 bases and 2 bases, there was a span of 14 bases. The CDR3 sequence is 14 residues long. Germline V gene data show CDR1 as MDHEN and CDR2 as SYDVKM. Variable domain in full (rest from reference TRBV28 and TRBJ2-7): DVKVTQSSRYLVKRTGEKVFLECVQDMDHENMFWYRQDPGLGLRLIYFSYDVKMKEKGDIPEGYSVSREKKERFSLILESASTNQTSMYLCASRRTIPPYEQYFGPGTRLTVT.

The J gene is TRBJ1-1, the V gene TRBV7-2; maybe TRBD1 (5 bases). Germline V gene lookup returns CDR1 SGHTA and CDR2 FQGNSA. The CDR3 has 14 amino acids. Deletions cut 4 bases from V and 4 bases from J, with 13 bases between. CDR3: CASSWTGRGTEAFF. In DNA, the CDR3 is TGTGCCAGCAGCTGGACGGGTAGGGGCACTGAAGCTTTCTTT. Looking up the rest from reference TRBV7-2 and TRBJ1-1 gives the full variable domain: GAGVSQSPSNKVTEKGKDVELRCDPISGHTALYWYRQSLGQGLEFLIYFQGNSAPDKSGLPSDRFSAERTGGSVSTLTIQRTQQEDSAVYLCASSWTGRGTEAFFGQGTRLTVV.

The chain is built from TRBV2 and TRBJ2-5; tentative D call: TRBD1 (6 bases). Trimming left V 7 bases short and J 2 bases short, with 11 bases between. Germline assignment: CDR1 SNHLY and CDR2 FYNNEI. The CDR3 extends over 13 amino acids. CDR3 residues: CASTNRVQETQYF. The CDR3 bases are TGTGCCAGCACCAACAGGGTTCAAGAGACCCAGTACTTC.

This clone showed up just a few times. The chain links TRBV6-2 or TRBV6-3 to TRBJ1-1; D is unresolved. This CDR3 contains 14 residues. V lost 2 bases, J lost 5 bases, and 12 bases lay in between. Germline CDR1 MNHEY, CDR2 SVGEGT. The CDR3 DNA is TGTGCCAGCAGTTACGCGGGGAGTTGGACTGAAGCTTTCTTT. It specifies CASSYAGSWTEAFF.

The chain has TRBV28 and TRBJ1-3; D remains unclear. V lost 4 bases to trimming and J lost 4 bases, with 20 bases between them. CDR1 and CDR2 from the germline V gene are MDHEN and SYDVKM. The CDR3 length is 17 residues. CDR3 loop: CASSSPADSSRGNTIYF. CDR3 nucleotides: TGTGCCAGCAGTTCCCCTGCGGATAGCTCTAGAGGAAACACCATATATTTT. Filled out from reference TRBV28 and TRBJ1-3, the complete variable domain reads DVKVTQSSRYLVKRTGEKVFLECVQDMDHENMFWYRQDPGLGLRLIYFSYDVKMKEKGDIPEGYSVSREKKERFSLILESASTNQTSMYLCASSSPADSSRGNTIYFGEGSWLTVV.

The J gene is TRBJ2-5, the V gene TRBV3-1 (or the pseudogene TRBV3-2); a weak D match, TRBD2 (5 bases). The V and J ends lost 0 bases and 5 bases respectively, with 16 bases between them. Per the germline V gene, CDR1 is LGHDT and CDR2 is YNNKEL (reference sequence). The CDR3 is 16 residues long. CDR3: CASSQEGYGMGETQYF. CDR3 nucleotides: TGTGCCAGCAGCCAAGAGGGCTACGGGATGGGGGAGACCCAGTACTTC.

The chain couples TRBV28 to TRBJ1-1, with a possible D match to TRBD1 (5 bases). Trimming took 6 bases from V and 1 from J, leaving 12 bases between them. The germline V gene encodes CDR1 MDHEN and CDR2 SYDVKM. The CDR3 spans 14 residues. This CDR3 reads CASRKGGANTEAFF. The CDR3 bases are TGTGCCAGCAGGAAAGGAGGGGCGAACACTGAAGCTTTCTTT.

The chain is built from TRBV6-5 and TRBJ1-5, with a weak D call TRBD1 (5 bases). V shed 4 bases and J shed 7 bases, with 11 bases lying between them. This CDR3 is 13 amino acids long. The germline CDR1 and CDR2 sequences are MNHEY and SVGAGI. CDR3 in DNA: TGTGCCAGCAGTTTTCCGGGGGAACAGCCCCAGCATTTT. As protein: CASSFPGEQPQHF.

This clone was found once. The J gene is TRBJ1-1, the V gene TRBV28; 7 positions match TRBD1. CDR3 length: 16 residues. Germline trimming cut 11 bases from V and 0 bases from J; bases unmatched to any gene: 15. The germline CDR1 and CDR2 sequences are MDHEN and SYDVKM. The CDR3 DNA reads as TGTGCCTCTCCGCCCCCGAGGGGGCGGATGAACACTGAAGCTTTCTTT. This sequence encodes CASPPPRGRMNTEAFF. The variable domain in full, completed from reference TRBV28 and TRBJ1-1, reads DVKVTQSSRYLVKRTGEKVFLECVQDMDHENMFWYRQDPGLGLRLIYFSYDVKMKEKGDIPEGYSVSREKKERFSLILESASTNQTSMYLCASPPPRGRMNTEAFFGQGTRLTVV.

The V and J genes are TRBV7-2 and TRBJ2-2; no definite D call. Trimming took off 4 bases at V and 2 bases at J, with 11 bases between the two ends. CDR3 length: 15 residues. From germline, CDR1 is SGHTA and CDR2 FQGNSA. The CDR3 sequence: CASSSTVLNTGELFF. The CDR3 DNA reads TGTGCCAGCAGCTCCACCGTGCTAAACACCGGGGAGCTGTTTTTT.

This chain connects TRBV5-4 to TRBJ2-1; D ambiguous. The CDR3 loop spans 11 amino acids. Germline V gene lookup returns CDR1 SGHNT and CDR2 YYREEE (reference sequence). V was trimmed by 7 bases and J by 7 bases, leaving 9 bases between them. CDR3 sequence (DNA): TGTGCCAGCTCCGACTGGAATGAGCAGTTCTTC. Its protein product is CASSDWNEQFF.

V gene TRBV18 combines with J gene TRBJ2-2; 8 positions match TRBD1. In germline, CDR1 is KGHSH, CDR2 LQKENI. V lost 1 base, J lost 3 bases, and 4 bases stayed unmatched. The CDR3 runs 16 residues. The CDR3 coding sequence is TGTGCCAGCTCACCACGTGCAGGGGGCTACACCGGGGAGCTGTTTTTT. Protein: CASSPRAGGYTGELFF.

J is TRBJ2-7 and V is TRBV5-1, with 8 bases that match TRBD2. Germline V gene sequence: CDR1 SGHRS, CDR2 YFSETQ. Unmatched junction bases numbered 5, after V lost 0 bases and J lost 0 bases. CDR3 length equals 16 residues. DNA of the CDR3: TGCGCCAGCAGCTTGGGGGGTAGCGGGACCTCCTACGAGCAGTACTTC. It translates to CASSLGGSGTSYEQYF.

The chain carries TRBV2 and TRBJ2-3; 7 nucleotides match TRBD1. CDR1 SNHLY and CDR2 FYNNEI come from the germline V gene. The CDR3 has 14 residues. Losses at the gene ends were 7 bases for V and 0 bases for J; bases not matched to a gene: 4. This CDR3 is CASTRTGSTDTQYF. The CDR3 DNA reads TGTGCCAGCACCCGGACAGGTAGCACAGATACGCAGTATTTT.

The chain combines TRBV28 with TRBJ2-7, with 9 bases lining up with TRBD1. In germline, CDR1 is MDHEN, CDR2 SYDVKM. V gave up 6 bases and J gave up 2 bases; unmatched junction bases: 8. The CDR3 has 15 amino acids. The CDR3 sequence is CASRDKQGAPYEQYF. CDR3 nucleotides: TGTGCCAGCAGGGATAAACAGGGGGCCCCCTACGAGCAGTACTTC.

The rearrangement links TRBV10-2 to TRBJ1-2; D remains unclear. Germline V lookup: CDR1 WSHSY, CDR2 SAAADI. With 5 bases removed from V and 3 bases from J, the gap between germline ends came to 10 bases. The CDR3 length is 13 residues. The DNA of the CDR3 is TGCGCCAGCAGTCCCCTGAGGCACTATGGCTACACCTTC. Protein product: CASSPLRHYGYTF.

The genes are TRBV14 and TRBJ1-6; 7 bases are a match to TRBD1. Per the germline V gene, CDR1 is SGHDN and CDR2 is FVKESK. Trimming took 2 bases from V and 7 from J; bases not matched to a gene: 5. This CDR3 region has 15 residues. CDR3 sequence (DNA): TGTGCCAGCAGCCAATCGACAGGGTTAAATTCACCCCTCCACTTT. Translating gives CASSQSTGLNSPLHF.

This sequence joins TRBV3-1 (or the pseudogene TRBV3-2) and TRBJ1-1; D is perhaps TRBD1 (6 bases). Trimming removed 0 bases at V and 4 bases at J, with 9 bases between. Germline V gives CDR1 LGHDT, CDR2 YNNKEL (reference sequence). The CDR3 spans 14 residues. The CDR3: CASSQEQGFTEAFF. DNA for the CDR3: TGTGCCAGCAGCCAAGAACAGGGATTCACTGAAGCTTTCTTT.

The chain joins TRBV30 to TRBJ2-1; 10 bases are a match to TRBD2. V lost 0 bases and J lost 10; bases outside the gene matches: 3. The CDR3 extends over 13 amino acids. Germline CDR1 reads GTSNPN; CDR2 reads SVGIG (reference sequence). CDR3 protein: CAWSVLAGQEQFF. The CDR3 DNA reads TGTGCCTGGAGTGTACTAGCGGGGCAGGAGCAGTTCTTC.

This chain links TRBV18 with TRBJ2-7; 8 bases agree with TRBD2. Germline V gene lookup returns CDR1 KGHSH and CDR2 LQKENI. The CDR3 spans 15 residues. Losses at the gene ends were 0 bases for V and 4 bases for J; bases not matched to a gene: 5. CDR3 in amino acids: CASSPPSGGPYEQYF. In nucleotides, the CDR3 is TGTGCCAGCTCACCACCGTCGGGAGGGCCGTACGAGCAGTACTTC.

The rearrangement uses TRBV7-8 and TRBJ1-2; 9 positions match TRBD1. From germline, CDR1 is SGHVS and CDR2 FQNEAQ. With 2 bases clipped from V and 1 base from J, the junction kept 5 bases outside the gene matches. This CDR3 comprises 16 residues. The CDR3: CASSLRTGAFNYGYTF. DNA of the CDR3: TGTGCCAGCAGCTTAAGGACAGGGGCTTTTAACTATGGCTACACCTTC.

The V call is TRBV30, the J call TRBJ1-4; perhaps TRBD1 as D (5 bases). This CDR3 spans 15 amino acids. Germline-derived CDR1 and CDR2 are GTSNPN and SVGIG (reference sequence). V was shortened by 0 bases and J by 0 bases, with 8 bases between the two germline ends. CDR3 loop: CAWSVRGTTNEKLFF. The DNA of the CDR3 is TGTGCCTGGAGTGTCCGGGGGACAACTAATGAAAAACTGTTTTTT.